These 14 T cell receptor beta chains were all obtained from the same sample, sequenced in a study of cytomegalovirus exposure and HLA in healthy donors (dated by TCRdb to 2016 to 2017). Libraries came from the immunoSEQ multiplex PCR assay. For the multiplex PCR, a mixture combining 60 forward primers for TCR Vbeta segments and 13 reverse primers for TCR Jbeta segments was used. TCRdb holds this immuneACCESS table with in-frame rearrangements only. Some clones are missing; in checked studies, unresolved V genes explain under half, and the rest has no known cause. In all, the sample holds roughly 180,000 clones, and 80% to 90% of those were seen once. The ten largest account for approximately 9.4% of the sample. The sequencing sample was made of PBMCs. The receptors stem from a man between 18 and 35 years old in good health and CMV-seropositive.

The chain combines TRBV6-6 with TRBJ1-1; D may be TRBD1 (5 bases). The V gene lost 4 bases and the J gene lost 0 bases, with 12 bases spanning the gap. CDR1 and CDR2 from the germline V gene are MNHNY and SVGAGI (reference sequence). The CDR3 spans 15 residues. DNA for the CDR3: TGTGCCAGCAGTTCCGCCGACAGAATGAACACTGAAGCTTTCTTT. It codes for CASSSADRMNTEAFF.

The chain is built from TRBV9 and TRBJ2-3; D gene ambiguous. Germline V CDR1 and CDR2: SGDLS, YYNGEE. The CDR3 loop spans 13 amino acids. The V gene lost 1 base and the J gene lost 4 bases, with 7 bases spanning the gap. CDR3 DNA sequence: TGTGCCAGCAGCGTATCAGTCCCAGATACGCAGTATTTT. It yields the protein CASSVSVPDTQYF.

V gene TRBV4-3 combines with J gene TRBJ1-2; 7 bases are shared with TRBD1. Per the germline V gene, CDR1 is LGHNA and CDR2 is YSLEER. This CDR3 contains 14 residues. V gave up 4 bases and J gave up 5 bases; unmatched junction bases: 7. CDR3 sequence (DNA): TGCGCCAGCAGCCTTGACAGGGCGTCATATGGCTACACCTTC. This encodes CASSLDRASYGYTF.

In DNA form, the CDR3 reads TGTGCCACCAGCAGAGATTGGGAGGGTCGGGAAAAACTGTTTTTT. Amino acid sequence: CATSRDWEGREKLFF. The rearrangement joins TRBV15 to TRBJ1-4, with D unresolved. Deletions cut 0 bases from V and 8 bases from J, with 13 bases between. CDR1 LNHNV and CDR2 YYDKDF come from the germline V gene (reference sequence). CDR3 length equals 15 residues.

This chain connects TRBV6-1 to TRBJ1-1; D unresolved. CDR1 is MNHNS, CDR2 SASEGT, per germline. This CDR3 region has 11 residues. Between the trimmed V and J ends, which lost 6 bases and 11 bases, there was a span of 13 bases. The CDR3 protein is CASSSNTRAFF. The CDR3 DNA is TGTGCCAGCAGCTCAAACACCAGGGCTTTCTTT.

Written as DNA, the CDR3 is TGCGCCAGCAGCCAAACGACTAGCGGGGGGTACTTCCAAGAGACCCAGTACTTC. It specifies CASSQTTSGGYFQETQYF. This rearrangement joins TRBV4-3 to TRBJ2-5; 13 bases line up with TRBD2. The V gene's germline CDR1 is LGHNA and CDR2 YSLEER. This CDR3 contains 18 residues. The V gene end was trimmed by 2 bases and the J gene end by 1 base; junction bases not matched to a gene: 7.

The CDR3 DNA reads as TGTGCCAGCAGCGCCGGACTAGCGGGGCCGCCATGGGAGACCCAGTACTTC. Protein sequence: CASSAGLAGPPWETQYF. This chain joins TRBV9 and TRBJ2-5; 12 nucleotides align to TRBD2. Per germline, CDR1 SGDLS and CDR2 YYNGEE. V lost 3 bases, J lost 5 bases, and 11 bases stayed unmatched. CDR3 length: 17 amino acids.

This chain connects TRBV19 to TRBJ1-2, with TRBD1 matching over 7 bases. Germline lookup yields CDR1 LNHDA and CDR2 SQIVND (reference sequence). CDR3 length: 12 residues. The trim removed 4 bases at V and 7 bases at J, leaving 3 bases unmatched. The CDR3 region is CASSTWTGGYTF. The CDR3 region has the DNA TGTGCCAGTAGTACTTGGACAGGTGGCTACACCTTC.

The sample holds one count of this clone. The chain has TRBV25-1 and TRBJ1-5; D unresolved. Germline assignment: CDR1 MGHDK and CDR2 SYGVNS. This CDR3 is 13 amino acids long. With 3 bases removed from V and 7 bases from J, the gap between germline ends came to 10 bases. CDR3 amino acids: CASSDSAAQPQHF. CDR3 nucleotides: TGTGCCAGCAGTGATTCGGCAGCGCAGCCCCAGCATTTT.

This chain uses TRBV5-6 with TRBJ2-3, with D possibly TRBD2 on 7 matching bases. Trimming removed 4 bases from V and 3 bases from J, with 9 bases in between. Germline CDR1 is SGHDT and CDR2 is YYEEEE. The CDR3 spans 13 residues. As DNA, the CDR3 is TGTGCCAGCAGCCGGGGGGCAACAGATACGCAGTATTTT. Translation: CASSRGATDTQYF.

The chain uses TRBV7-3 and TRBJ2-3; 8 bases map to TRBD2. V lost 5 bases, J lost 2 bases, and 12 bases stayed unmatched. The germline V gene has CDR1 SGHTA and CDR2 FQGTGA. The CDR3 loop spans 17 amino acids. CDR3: CASSPQPLAVFTDTQYF. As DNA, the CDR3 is TGTGCCAGCAGCCCTCAGCCACTAGCGGTCTTCACAGATACGCAGTATTTT. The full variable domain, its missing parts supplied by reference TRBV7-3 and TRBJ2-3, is GAGVSQTPSNKVTEKGKYVELRCDPISGHTALYWYRQSLGQGPEFLIYFQGTGAADDSGLPNDRFFAVRPEGSVSTLKIQRTERGDSAVYLCASSPQPLAVFTDTQYFGPGTRLTVL.

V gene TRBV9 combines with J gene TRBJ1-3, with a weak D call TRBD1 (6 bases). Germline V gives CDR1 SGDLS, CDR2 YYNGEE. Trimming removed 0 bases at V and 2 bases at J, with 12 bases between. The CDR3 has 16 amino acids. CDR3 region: CASSVAGGPPGNTIYF. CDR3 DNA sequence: TGTGCCAGCAGCGTAGCCGGGGGGCCGCCTGGAAACACCATATATTTT.

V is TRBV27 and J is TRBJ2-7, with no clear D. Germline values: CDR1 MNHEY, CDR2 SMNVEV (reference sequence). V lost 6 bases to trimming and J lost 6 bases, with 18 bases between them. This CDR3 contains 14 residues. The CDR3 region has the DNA TGTGCCAGCAGCCCCAGTGTCCTCCTTTTCGAGCAGTACTTC. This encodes CASSPSVLLFEQYF.

CDR3 sequence reads: CASSGVDNEQFF. The CDR3 region has the DNA TGTGCCAGCAGTGGAGTGGACAATGAGCAGTTCTTC. The chain joins TRBV2 to TRBJ2-1; D unresolved. This CDR3 comprises 12 residues. CDR1 and CDR2 (germline): SNHLY, FYNNEI. V lost 4 bases and J 5 bases, leaving 6 bases between the germline ends. Combining the CDR3 with reference TRBV2 and TRBJ2-1 gives the whole variable domain EPEVTQTPSHQVTQMGQEVILRCVPISNHLYFYWYRQILGQKVEFLVSFYNNEISEKSEIFDDQFSVERPDGSNFTLKIRSTKLEDSAMYFCASSGVDNEQFFGPGTRLTVL.